A selection of T cell receptor beta chains follows, all from one sample in a study of blood T cell repertoires in COVID-19. This table comes from immunoSEQ multiplex PCR, and its TCRdb copy is limited to in-frame clones, with some not included. Of 250,000 to 350,000 clones listed, around 91% are singletons. What was sequenced was PBMCs or T cells enriched from blood (not recorded which). All receptors derive from a woman aged 18-29 years who had recovered from COVID-19. Both conserved end residues are part of each CDR3. A D gene is named only where the DNA matches it firmly. Only some rows state a clone size, as once, few, many or a class for expanded clones.

d_gene: -
j_gene: TRBJ1-6
v_gene: TRBV5-1
abundance: few
CDR3nt: TGCGCCAGCAGCTTGGATCGACAGGAGAATGGCTCACCCCTCCACTTT
CDR3aa: CASSLDRQENGSPLHF

d_gene: -
j_gene: TRBJ1-6
v_gene: TRBV7-9
abundance: -
CDR3nt: TGTGCCAGCAGCTTACCCGGACCGGGTGGGGCGTCACCCCTCCACTTT
CDR3aa: CASSLPGPGGASPLHF

d_gene: TRBD1
j_gene: TRBJ2-7
v_gene: TRBV28
abundance: -
CDR3nt: TGTGCCAGCAGGGGGACAGGGGCGTATGAGGAGCAGTACTTC
CDR3aa: CASRGTGAYEEQYF

d_gene: TRBD1
j_gene: TRBJ1-6
v_gene: TRBV5-8
abundance: -
CDR3nt: TGTGCCAGCAGCTTGGAGACAGGGGCCATTATCGGTTCACCCCTCCACTTT
CDR3aa: CASSLETGAIIGSPLHF

d_gene: TRBD1
j_gene: TRBJ1-1
v_gene: TRBV14
abundance: -
CDR3nt: TGTGCCAGCAGCCAAGAAGGGGGCGCTCGGAACACTGAAGCTTTCTTT
CDR3aa: CASSQEGGARNTEAFF

d_gene: -
j_gene: TRBJ2-7
v_gene: TRBV11-2
abundance: -
CDR3nt: TGTGCCAGCAGCACGGTCGTCCAGGACTACGAGCAGTACTTC
CDR3aa: CASSTVVQDYEQYF

d_gene: -
j_gene: TRBJ2-1
v_gene: TRBV19
abundance: few
CDR3nt: TGTGCCAGTAGGCCAAAGGAGATATTTAACAATGAGCAGTTCTTC
CDR3aa: CASRPKEIFNNEQFF

d_gene: -
j_gene: TRBJ1-5
v_gene: TRBV18
abundance: once
CDR3nt: TGTGCCAGCTCAGCAGACGGGGGGGGGCAGCCCCAGCATTTT
CDR3aa: CASSADGGGQPQHF

d_gene: TRBD1
j_gene: TRBJ1-2
v_gene: TRBV9
abundance: -
CDR3nt: TGTGCCAGCAGCCGTTCAGGGGGTAGCTATGGCTACACCTTC
CDR3aa: CASSRSGGSYGYTF

d_gene: -
j_gene: TRBJ1-1
v_gene: TRBV15
abundance: -
CDR3nt: TGTGCCACCAGCCGATTATTACAGGGAAACACTGAAGCTTTCTTT
CDR3aa: CATSRLLQGNTEAFF

d_gene: -
j_gene: TRBJ2-1
v_gene: TRBV29-1
abundance: -
CDR3nt: TGCAGCGTTGATGAGGGCCCTTACAATGAGCAGTTCTTC
CDR3aa: CSVDEGPYNEQFF

d_gene: TRBD1
j_gene: TRBJ1-2
v_gene: TRBV29-1
abundance: -
CDR3nt: TGCAGCGTTCACCCTGGACAGGGGAAGGGTGGCTACACCTTC
CDR3aa: CSVHPGQGKGGYTF

d_gene: TRBD1
j_gene: TRBJ2-7
v_gene: TRBV29-1
abundance: -
CDR3nt: TGCAGCGCTAGAGGACAGGGGGACTACGAGCAGTACTTC
CDR3aa: CSARGQGDYEQYF

d_gene: -
j_gene: TRBJ1-5
v_gene: TRBV24-1
abundance: -
CDR3nt: TGTGCCACCAGAGGGGGAGGGGATAGCAATCAGCCCCAGCATTTT
CDR3aa: CATRGGGDSNQPQHF

d_gene: TRBD1
j_gene: TRBJ1-2
v_gene: TRBV12-3/TRBV12-4
abundance: -
CDR3nt: TGTGCCAGCAGTCGGGACAGGGCGCGTGGCTACACCTTC
CDR3aa: CASSRDRARGYTF

d_gene: -
j_gene: TRBJ1-6
v_gene: TRBV18
abundance: -
CDR3nt: TGTGCCAGCTCACCCCGGGTGGAGATCGGGAATTCACCCCTCCACTTT
CDR3aa: CASSPRVEIGNSPLHF

d_gene: -
j_gene: TRBJ2-1
v_gene: TRBV5-4
abundance: few
CDR3nt: TGTGCCAGCAGCTCCGGACTCCCACAGCCCTACAATGAGCAGTTCTTC
CDR3aa: CASSSGLPQPYNEQFF

d_gene: TRBD1
j_gene: TRBJ2-3
v_gene: TRBV5-1
abundance: once
CDR3nt: TGCGCCAGCAGCCCGTCGACAGGGCTCGGAACCCCAGATACGCAGTATTTT
CDR3aa: CASSPSTGLGTPDTQYF

d_gene: TRBD1
j_gene: TRBJ1-6
v_gene: TRBV19
abundance: -
CDR3nt: TGTGCCAGTAGTCCTCTCCTCGGCCAGGGGGCTAATTCACCCCTCCACTTT
CDR3aa: CASSPLLGQGANSPLHF

d_gene: -
j_gene: TRBJ1-5
v_gene: TRBV15
abundance: once
CDR3nt: TGTGCCACCAGGATAACTTCGGAGGGCAATCAGCCCCAGCATTTT
CDR3aa: CATRITSEGNQPQHF

d_gene: -
j_gene: TRBJ1-2
v_gene: TRBV6-5
abundance: -
CDR3nt: TGTGCCAGCAGCGCTACAGGGAACTATGGCTACACCTTC
CDR3aa: CASSATGNYGYTF

d_gene: -
j_gene: TRBJ1-2
v_gene: TRBV2
abundance: once
CDR3nt: TGTGCCAGCACGCCGAATGTCTCAGGGGCGCATGGCTACACCTTC
CDR3aa: CASTPNVSGAHGYTF

d_gene: TRBD2
j_gene: TRBJ2-3
v_gene: TRBV27
abundance: -
CDR3nt: TGTGCCAGCAGTTCAGTGGAACTAGCGGGTAATCCAGATACGCAGTATTTT
CDR3aa: CASSSVELAGNPDTQYF

d_gene: TRBD2
j_gene: TRBJ2-2
v_gene: TRBV2
abundance: once
CDR3nt: TGTGCCAGCACGCTAGCGGCGAACACCGGGGAGCTGTTTTTT
CDR3aa: CASTLAANTGELFF

d_gene: -
j_gene: TRBJ1-1
v_gene: TRBV30
abundance: once
CDR3nt: TGTGCCTGGAAACAGGTGTCAGCTTTCTTT
CDR3aa: CAWKQVSAFF

d_gene: -
j_gene: TRBJ2-1
v_gene: TRBV10-2
abundance: -
CDR3nt: TGCGCCAGCAGCGTACCGGGGGAAAGCTCCTACAATGAGCAGTTCTTC
CDR3aa: CASSVPGESSYNEQFF

d_gene: -
j_gene: TRBJ2-5
v_gene: TRBV19
abundance: -
CDR3nt: TGTGCCAGTAGTATACAGGGTTTCCAAGAGACCCAGTACTTC
CDR3aa: CASSIQGFQETQYF

d_gene: TRBD2
j_gene: TRBJ2-7
v_gene: TRBV4-1
abundance: -
CDR3nt: TGCGCCAGCAGCCAAGTCACGGGGGGATCCTCCTACGAGCAGTACTTC
CDR3aa: CASSQVTGGSSYEQYF

d_gene: -
j_gene: TRBJ2-1
v_gene: TRBV6-5
abundance: -
CDR3nt: TGTGCCAGCAGGAGATCGACAGTCAATGAGCAGTTCTTC
CDR3aa: CASRRSTVNEQFF

d_gene: -
j_gene: TRBJ2-5
v_gene: TRBV4-1
abundance: -
CDR3nt: TGCGCCAGCAGCCAAGTATCGAACCGGGAAGAGACCCAGTACTTC
CDR3aa: CASSQVSNREETQYF

d_gene: -
j_gene: TRBJ1-2
v_gene: TRBV25-1
abundance: few
CDR3nt: TGTGCCAGCAGTTATACGGGGAACTATGGCTACACCTTC
CDR3aa: CASSYTGNYGYTF

d_gene: -
j_gene: TRBJ1-5
v_gene: TRBV10-1
abundance: -
CDR3nt: TGCGCCAGCAGTGAGGGGCAGGATCAGCCCCAGCATTTT
CDR3aa: CASSEGQDQPQHF

d_gene: TRBD1
j_gene: TRBJ2-7
v_gene: TRBV27
abundance: -
CDR3nt: TGTGCCAGCAGTAGCCGGGACAGGAACTACGAGCAGTACTTC
CDR3aa: CASSSRDRNYEQYF

d_gene: -
j_gene: TRBJ2-3
v_gene: TRBV12-3/TRBV12-4
abundance: -
CDR3nt: TGTGCCAGCAGTTCCCTTACAGATACGCAGTATTTT
CDR3aa: CASSSLTDTQYF

d_gene: -
j_gene: TRBJ2-3
v_gene: TRBV28
abundance: -
CDR3nt: TGTGCCAGCAGCGACGACACAAACATCCCAGATACGCAGTATTTT
CDR3aa: CASSDDTNIPDTQYF

d_gene: -
j_gene: TRBJ1-6
v_gene: TRBV18
abundance: -
CDR3nt: TGTGCCAGCTCACCAAAGCAGGCCAATTCACCCCTCCACTTT
CDR3aa: CASSPKQANSPLHF

d_gene: -
j_gene: TRBJ1-3
v_gene: TRBV5-4
abundance: -
CDR3nt: TGTGCCAGCAGCTTCAGGGCACCAGGAAACACCATATATTTT
CDR3aa: CASSFRAPGNTIYF

d_gene: TRBD2
j_gene: TRBJ2-3
v_gene: TRBV7-6
abundance: -
CDR3nt: TGTGCCAGCAGCCCCCTCCTAGCGGGGGGGAGCACAGATACGCAGTATTTT
CDR3aa: CASSPLLAGGSTDTQYF

d_gene: TRBD2
j_gene: TRBJ2-1
v_gene: TRBV29-1
abundance: -
CDR3nt: TGCAGCGTGTGGGGAAGCGGGGACAATGAGCAGTTCTTC
CDR3aa: CSVWGSGDNEQFF

d_gene: TRBD2
j_gene: TRBJ2-4
v_gene: TRBV7-8
abundance: -
CDR3nt: TGTGCCAGCAGCCCCCGGGAGGGCCTAGCCAAAAACATTCAGTACTTC
CDR3aa: CASSPREGLAKNIQYF

d_gene: -
j_gene: TRBJ1-5
v_gene: TRBV28
abundance: -
CDR3nt: TGTGCCAGCAGTTCTGCCGGGACACTATATAGCAATCAGCCCCAGCATTTT
CDR3aa: CASSSAGTLYSNQPQHF

d_gene: TRBD2
j_gene: TRBJ2-2
v_gene: TRBV4-2
abundance: -
CDR3nt: TGTGCCAGCAGCCAAGGAGCGGGGGGGTCCCCCGGGGAGCTGTTTTTT
CDR3aa: CASSQGAGGSPGELFF

d_gene: -
j_gene: TRBJ1-1
v_gene: TRBV10-3
abundance: -
CDR3nt: TGTGCCATCAGTGAGGGGGCCCGGAACACTGAAGCTTTCTTT
CDR3aa: CAISEGARNTEAFF

d_gene: -
j_gene: TRBJ2-1
v_gene: TRBV18
abundance: -
CDR3nt: TGTGCCAGCTCAGATGCTATCCACAATGAGCAGTTCTTC
CDR3aa: CASSDAIHNEQFF

d_gene: -
j_gene: TRBJ2-2
v_gene: TRBV7-2
abundance: once
CDR3nt: TGTGCCAGCAGCTTAGGCCGGACTTCCATCACCGGGGAGCTGTTTTTT
CDR3aa: CASSLGRTSITGELFF

d_gene: -
j_gene: TRBJ1-5
v_gene: TRBV18
abundance: -
CDR3nt: TGTGCCAGCTCACAGGACAGAGGCCAGGGTCAGCCCCAGCATTTT
CDR3aa: CASSQDRGQGQPQHF

d_gene: TRBD2
j_gene: TRBJ2-1
v_gene: TRBV3-1/TRBV3-2
abundance: -
CDR3nt: TGTGCCAGCAGCGATACTAGCGGGGGGGCCAATGAGCAGTTCTTC
CDR3aa: CASSDTSGGANEQFF

d_gene: TRBD1
j_gene: TRBJ1-2
v_gene: TRBV3-1/TRBV3-2
abundance: -
CDR3nt: TGTGCCAGCAGCCCCTCCAGGACAGGCGGCTACACCTTC
CDR3aa: CASSPSRTGGYTF

d_gene: TRBD1
j_gene: TRBJ2-7
v_gene: TRBV28
abundance: -
CDR3nt: TGTGCCAGCAGTTTCTTGGGACAGGCGGCTTCCTACGAGCAGTACTTC
CDR3aa: CASSFLGQAASYEQYF

d_gene: TRBD2
j_gene: TRBJ2-4
v_gene: TRBV3-1/TRBV3-2
abundance: -
CDR3nt: TGTGCCAGCAGCCCCCAGGGACTAGCGGGGGCCCTCGGGGGCAAAAACATTCAGTACTTC
CDR3aa: CASSPQGLAGALGGKNIQYF

d_gene: -
j_gene: TRBJ2-7
v_gene: TRBV3-1/TRBV3-2
abundance: -
CDR3nt: TGTGCCAGCAGCCAGCACCTCAAATTAGCCCACGAGCAGTACTTC
CDR3aa: CASSQHLKLAHEQYF

d_gene: -
j_gene: TRBJ2-7
v_gene: TRBV21-1
abundance: -
CDR3nt: TGTGCCAGCAGCCCTCGGGGAAGGGTTAACGAGCAGTACTTC
CDR3aa: CASSPRGRVNEQYF

d_gene: -
j_gene: TRBJ2-2
v_gene: TRBV10-2
abundance: -
CDR3nt: TGCGCCAGCAAAGGGGACACCGGGGAGCTGTTTTTT
CDR3aa: CASKGDTGELFF

d_gene: TRBD2
j_gene: TRBJ2-1
v_gene: TRBV5-1
abundance: -
CDR3nt: TGCGCCAGCAGCTTGATGGGACTAGTTCTCAATGAGCAGTTCTTC
CDR3aa: CASSLMGLVLNEQFF

d_gene: TRBD1
j_gene: TRBJ1-3
v_gene: TRBV7-2
abundance: few
CDR3nt: TGTGCCAGCAGCTTACAGGGGGGCGGAAACACCATATATTTT
CDR3aa: CASSLQGGGNTIYF

d_gene: TRBD1
j_gene: TRBJ1-2
v_gene: TRBV27
abundance: -
CDR3nt: TGTGCCAGCAGTCAACAGGGGGCGGGAGGCTACACCTTC
CDR3aa: CASSQQGAGGYTF

d_gene: -
j_gene: TRBJ2-5
v_gene: TRBV5-1
abundance: -
CDR3nt: TGCGCCAGCAGCTTTAGGTCAGGGGAAGAGACCCAGTACTTC
CDR3aa: CASSFRSGEETQYF

d_gene: TRBD2
j_gene: TRBJ2-7
v_gene: TRBV7-6
abundance: -
CDR3nt: TGTGCCAGCAGCTCGGGACTAGCGGGACCGGCTGTCTACGAGCAGTACTTC
CDR3aa: CASSSGLAGPAVYEQYF

d_gene: TRBD1
j_gene: TRBJ2-1
v_gene: TRBV4-1
abundance: -
CDR3nt: TGCGCCAGCAGCCAAGATGACAGGGGGGATGAGCAGTTCTTC
CDR3aa: CASSQDDRGDEQFF

d_gene: -
j_gene: TRBJ2-7
v_gene: TRBV29-1
abundance: -
CDR3nt: TGCAGCGTTGGGTTCTGGGGCAAGACCTACGAGCAGTACTTC
CDR3aa: CSVGFWGKTYEQYF